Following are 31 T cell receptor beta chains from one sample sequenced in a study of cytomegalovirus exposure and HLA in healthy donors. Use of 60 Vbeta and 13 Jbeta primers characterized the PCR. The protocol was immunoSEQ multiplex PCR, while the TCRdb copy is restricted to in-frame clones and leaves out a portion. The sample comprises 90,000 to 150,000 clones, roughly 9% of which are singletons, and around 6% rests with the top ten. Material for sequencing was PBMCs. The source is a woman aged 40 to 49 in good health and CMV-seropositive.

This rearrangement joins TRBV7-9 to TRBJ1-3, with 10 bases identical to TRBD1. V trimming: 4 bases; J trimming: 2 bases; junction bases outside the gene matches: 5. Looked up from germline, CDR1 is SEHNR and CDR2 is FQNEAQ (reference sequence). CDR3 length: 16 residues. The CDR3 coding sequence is TGTGCCAGCAGCTGGGACAGGGGAGTTGCTGGAAACACCATATATTTT. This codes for CASSWDRGVAGNTIYF.

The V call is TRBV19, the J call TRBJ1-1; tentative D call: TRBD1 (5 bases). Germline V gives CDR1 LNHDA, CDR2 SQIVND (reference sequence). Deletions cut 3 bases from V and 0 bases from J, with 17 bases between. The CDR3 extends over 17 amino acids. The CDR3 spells CASSIRGGMKMNTEAFF. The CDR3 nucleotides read TGTGCCAGTAGTATTCGCGGGGGAATGAAAATGAACACTGAAGCTTTCTTT. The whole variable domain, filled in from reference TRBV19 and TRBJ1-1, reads DGGITQSPKYLFRKEGQNVTLSCEQNLNHDAMYWYRQDPGQGLRLIYYSQIVNDFQKGDIAEGYSVSREKKESFPLTVTSAQKNPTAFYLCASSIRGGMKMNTEAFFGQGTRLTVV.

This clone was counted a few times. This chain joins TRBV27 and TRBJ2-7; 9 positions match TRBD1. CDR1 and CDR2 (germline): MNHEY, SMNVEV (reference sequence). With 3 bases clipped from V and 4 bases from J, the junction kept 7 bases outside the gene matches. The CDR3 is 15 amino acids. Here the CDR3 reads CASSFGTGNFYEQYF. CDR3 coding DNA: TGTGCCAGCAGTTTTGGGACAGGGAACTTTTACGAGCAGTACTTC.

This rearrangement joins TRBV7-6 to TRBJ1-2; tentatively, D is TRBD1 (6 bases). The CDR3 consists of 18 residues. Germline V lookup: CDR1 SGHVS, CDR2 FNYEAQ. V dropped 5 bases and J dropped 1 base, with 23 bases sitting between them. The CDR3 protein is CASSGRGSDRPINYGYTF. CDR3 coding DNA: TGTGCCAGCAGCGGACGTGGTTCCGACAGGCCGATTAACTATGGCTACACCTTC. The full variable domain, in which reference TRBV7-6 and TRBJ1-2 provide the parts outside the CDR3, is GAGVSQSPRYKVTKRGQDVALRCDPISGHVSLYWYRQALGQGPEFLTYFNYEAQQDKSGLPNDRFSAERPEGSISTLTIQRTEQRDSAMYRCASSGRGSDRPINYGYTFGSGTRLTVV.

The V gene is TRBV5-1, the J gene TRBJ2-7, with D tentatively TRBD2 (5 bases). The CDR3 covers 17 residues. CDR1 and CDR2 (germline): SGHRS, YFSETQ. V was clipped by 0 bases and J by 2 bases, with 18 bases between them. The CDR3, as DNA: TGCGCCAGCAGCTTGGTGGCAGGAAGGAGCGGTACCTACGAGCAGTACTTC. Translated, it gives CASSLVAGRSGTYEQYF.

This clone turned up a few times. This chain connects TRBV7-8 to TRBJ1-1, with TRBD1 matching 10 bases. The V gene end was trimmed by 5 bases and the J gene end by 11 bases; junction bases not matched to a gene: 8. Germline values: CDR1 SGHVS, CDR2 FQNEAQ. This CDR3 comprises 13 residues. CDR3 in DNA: TGTGCCAGCAGCACCGACAGGGGGCTTTTGGCTTTCTTT. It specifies CASSTDRGLLAFF.

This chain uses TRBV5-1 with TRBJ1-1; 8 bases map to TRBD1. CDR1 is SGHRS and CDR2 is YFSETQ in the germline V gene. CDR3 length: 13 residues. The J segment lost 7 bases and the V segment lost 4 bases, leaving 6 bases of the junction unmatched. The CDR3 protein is CASSMGQDFEAFF. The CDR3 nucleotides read TGCGCCAGCAGCATGGGACAGGACTTTGAAGCTTTCTTT.

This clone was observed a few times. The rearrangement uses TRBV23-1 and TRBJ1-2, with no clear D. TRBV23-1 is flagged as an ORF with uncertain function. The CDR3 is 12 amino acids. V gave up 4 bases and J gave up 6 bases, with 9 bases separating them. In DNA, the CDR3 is TGCGCCAGCAGTCTTTTGGCCGATGGCTACACCTTC. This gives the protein CASSLLADGYTF.

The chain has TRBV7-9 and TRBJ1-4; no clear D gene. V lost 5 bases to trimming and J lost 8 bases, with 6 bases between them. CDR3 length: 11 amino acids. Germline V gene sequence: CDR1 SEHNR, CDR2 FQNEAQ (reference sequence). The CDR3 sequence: CASSLSEKLFF. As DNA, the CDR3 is TGTGCCAGCAGCCTTTCGGAAAAACTGTTTTTT.

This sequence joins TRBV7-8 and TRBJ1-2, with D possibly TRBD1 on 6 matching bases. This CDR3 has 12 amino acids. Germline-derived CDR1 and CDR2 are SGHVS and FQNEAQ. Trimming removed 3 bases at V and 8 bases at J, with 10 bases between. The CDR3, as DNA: TGTGCCAGCAGCTTGGCAGGGGACGGCTACACCTTC. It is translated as CASSLAGDGYTF.

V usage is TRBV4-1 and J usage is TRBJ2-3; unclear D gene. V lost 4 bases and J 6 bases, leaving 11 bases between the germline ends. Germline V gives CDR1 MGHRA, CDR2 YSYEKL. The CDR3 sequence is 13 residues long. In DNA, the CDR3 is TGCGCCAGCAGCCTATATCTCGGGGATACGCAGTATTTT. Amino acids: CASSLYLGDTQYF.

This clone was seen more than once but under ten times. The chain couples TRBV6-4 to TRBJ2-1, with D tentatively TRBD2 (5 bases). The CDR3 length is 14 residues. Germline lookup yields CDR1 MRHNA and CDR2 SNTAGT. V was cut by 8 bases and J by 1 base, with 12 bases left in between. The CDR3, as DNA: TGTGCCAGCCGGGGTGGGCGATCCTACAATGAGCAGTTCTTC. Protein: CASRGGRSYNEQFF.

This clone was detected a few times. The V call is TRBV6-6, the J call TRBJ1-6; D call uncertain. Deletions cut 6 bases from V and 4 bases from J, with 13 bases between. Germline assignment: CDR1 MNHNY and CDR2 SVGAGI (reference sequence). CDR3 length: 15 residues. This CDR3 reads CASSSVLEYNSPLHF. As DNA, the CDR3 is TGTGCCAGCAGCTCCGTCTTAGAGTATAATTCACCCCTCCACTTT.

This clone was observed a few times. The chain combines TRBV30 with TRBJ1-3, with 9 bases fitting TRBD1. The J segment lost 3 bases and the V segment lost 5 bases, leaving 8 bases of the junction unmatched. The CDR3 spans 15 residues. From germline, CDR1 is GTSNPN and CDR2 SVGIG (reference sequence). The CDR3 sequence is CAWVDRGRGGNTIYF. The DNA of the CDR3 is TGTGCCTGGGTTGACAGGGGGAGAGGTGGAAACACCATATATTTT.

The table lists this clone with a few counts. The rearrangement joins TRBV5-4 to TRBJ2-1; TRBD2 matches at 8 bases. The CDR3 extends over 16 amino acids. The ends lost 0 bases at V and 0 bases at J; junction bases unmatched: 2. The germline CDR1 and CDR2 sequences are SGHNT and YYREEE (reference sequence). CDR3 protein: CASSLDGGVSYNEQFF. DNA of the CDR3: TGTGCCAGCAGCTTGGACGGGGGGGTCTCCTACAATGAGCAGTTCTTC.

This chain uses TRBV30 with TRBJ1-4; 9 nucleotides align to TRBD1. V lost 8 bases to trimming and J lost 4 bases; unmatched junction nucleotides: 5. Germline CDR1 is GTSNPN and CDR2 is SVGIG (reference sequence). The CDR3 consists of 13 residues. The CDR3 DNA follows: TGTGCCGTCGGACAGGGGAATAATGAAAAACTGTTTTTT. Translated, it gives CAVGQGNNEKLFF.

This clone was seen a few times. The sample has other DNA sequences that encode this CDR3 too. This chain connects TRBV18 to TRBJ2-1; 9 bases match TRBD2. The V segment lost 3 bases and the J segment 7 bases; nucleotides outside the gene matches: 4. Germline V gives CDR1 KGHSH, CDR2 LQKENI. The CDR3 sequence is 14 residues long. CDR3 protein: CASSPGLALNEQFF. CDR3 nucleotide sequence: TGTGCCAGCTCACCCGGACTAGCGCTAAATGAGCAGTTCTTC.

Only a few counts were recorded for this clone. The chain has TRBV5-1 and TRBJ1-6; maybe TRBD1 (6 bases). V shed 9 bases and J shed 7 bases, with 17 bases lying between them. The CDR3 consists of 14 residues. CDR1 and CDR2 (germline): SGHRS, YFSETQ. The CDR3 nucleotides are TGCGCCACCAGGGTCGGACAGTCAAATTCACCCCTCCACTTT. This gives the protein CATRVGQSNSPLHF.

Written as DNA, the CDR3 is TGTGCCAGCAGCTTGGACCAGGCTCGCAACTATGGCTACACCTTC. The encoded protein is CASSLDQARNYGYTF. The chain is built from TRBV5-4 and TRBJ1-2; D gene uncertain. Trimming took off 0 bases at V and 2 bases at J, with 11 bases between the two ends. Germline assignment: CDR1 SGHNT and CDR2 YYREEE (reference sequence). The length of the CDR3 is 15 residues.

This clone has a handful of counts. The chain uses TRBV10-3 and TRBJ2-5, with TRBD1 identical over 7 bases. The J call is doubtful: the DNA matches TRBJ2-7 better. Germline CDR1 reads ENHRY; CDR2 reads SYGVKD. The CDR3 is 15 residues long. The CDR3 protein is CAISDIRDSSYEQYF. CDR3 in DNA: TGTGCCATCAGTGACATCCGGGACAGCTCCTACGAGCAGTACTTC.

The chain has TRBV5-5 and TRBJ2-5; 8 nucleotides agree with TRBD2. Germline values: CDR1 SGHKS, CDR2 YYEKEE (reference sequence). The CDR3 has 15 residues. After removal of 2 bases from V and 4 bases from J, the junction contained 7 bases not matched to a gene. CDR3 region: CASSFQTGLGETQYF. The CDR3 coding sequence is TGTGCCAGCAGCTTTCAAACGGGACTAGGAGAGACCCAGTACTTC. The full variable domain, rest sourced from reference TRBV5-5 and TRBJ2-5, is DAGVTQSPTHLIKTRGQQVTLRCSPISGHKSVSWYQQVLGQGPQFIFQYYEKEERGRGNFPDRFSARQFPNYSSELNVNALLLGDSALYLCASSFQTGLGETQYFGPGTRLLVL.

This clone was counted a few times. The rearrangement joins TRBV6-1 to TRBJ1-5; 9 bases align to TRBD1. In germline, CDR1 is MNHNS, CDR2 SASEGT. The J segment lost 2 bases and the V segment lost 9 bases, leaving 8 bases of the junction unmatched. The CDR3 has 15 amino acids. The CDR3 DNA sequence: TGTGCCAGTGTATTACAGGGGGCCGGCAATCAGCCCCAGCATTTT. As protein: CASVLQGAGNQPQHF.

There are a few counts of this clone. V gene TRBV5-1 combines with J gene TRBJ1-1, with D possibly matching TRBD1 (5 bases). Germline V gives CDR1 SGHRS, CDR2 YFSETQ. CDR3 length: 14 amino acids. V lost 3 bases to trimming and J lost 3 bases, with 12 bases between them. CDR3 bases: TGCGCCAGCAGCTCGCTGGGGGGGGACACTGAAGCTTTCTTT. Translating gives CASSSLGGDTEAFF.

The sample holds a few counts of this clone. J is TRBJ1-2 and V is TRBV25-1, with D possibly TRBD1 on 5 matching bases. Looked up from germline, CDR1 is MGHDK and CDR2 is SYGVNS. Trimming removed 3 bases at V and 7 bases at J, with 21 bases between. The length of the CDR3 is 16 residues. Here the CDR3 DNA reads TGTGCCAGCAGTGATAAGTTTTGGGCCAGGGAGGCTGGCTACACCTTC. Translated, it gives CASSDKFWAREAGYTF.

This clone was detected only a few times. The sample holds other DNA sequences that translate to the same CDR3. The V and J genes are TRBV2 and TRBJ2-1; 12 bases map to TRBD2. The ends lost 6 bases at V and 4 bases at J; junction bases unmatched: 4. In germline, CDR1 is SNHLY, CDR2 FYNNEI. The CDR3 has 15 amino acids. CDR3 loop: CASSPGLAGYNEQFF. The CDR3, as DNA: TGTGCCAGCAGCCCCGGACTAGCGGGGTACAATGAGCAGTTCTTC.

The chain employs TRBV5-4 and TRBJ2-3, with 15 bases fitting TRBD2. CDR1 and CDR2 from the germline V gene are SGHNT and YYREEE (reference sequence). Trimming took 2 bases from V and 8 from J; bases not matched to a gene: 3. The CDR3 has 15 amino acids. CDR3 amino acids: CASSFGTSGGSTQYF. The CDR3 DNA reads TGTGCCAGCAGCTTCGGGACTAGCGGGGGGAGTACGCAGTATTTT.

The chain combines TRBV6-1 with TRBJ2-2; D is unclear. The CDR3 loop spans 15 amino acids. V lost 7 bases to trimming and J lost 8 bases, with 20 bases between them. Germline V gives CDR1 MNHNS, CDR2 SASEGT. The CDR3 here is CASMTGPVRSGELFF. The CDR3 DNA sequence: TGTGCCAGCATGACGGGTCCGGTGAGGTCAGGGGAGCTGTTTTTT.

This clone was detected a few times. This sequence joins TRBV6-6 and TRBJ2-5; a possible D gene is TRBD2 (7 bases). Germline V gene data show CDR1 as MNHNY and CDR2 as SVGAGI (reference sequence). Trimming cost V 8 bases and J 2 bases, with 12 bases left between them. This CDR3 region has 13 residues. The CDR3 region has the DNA TGTGCCAGCCGGCGGGGGCAACAAGAGACCCAGTACTTC. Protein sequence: CASRRGQQETQYF.

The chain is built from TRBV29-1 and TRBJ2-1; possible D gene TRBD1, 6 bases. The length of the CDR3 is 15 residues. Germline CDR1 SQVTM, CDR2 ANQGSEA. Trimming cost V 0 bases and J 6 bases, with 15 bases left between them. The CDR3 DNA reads TGCAGCGTTGAAGACAGGGGCAGGGATCGCAATGAGCAGTTCTTC. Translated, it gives CSVEDRGRDRNEQFF.

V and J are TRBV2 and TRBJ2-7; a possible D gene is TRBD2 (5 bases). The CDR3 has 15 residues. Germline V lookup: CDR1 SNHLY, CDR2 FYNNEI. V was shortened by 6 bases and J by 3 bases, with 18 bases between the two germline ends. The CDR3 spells CASRVEQRLIYEQYF. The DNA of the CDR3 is TGTGCCAGCAGAGTCGAACAGCGGCTTATCTACGAGCAGTACTTC.

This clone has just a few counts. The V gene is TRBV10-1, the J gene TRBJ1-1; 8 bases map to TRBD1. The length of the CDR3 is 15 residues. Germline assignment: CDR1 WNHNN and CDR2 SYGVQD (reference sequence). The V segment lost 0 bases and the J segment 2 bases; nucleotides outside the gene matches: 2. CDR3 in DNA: TGCGCCAGCAGTGAGTCCGGACAGGGAAACACTGAAGCTTTCTTT. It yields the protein CASSESGQGNTEAFF.